A selection of T cell receptor beta chains follows, all from one sample in a study of blood T cell repertoires in COVID-19. Method: immunoSEQ multiplex PCR; TCRdb's copy keeps in-frame clones and lacks some. The sample gives tens of thousands of clones, approximately 80% of which show up once; about 5.6% is in the top ten. Input material: peripheral blood. The receptors stem from a man in his fifties or sixties with active or convalescent COVID-19. CDR3s include the opening cysteine and the closing phenylalanine or tryptophan. D genes are given only for firm matches. Not every row has a clone size; where given, it reads once, few, many or a size class.

d_call,v_call,j_call,clone_size,cdr3_aa,cdr3_nt
TRBD2,TRBV5-1,TRBJ2-5,NA,CASSPVSSGGAYQETQYF,TGCGCCAGCAGCCCCGTGAGTAGCGGGGGGGCCTACCAAGAGACCCAGTACTTC
NA,TRBV11-2,TRBJ1-2,NA,CASSLDRTYWGYTF,TGTGCCAGCAGCCTTGACAGGACCTACTGGGGCTACACCTTC
TRBD2,TRBV7-8,TRBJ2-7,NA,CASSVRAGKEYEQYF,TGTGCCAGCAGCGTCCGAGCGGGAAAGGAGTACGAGCAGTACTTC
NA,TRBV6-5,TRBJ2-1,NA,CASRASGGNEQFF,TGTGCCAGCAGGGCATCAGGGGGGAATGAGCAGTTCTTC
TRBD2,TRBV13,TRBJ2-1,NA,CASSPRTSGGPTEQFF,TGTGCCAGCAGCCCAAGGACTAGCGGGGGCCCTACCGAGCAGTTCTTC
TRBD1,TRBV19,TRBJ2-5,NA,CASRPGTGASETQYF,TGTGCCAGTAGGCCCGGGACAGGGGCCTCGGAGACCCAGTACTTC
NA,TRBV6-5,TRBJ1-1,few,CASKMREGNTEAFF,TGTGCCAGCAAGATGAGGGAGGGGAACACTGAAGCTTTCTTT
TRBD1,TRBV6-5,TRBJ2-5,NA,CASSYTGAQGETQYF,TGTGCCAGCAGTTATACAGGGGCGCAGGGAGAGACCCAGTACTTC
TRBD2,TRBV28,TRBJ2-1,NA,CASSLNPAGGHEQFF,TGTGCCAGCAGTTTAAATCCGGCGGGGGGACACGAGCAGTTCTTC
NA,TRBV6-2/TRBV6-3,TRBJ1-5,few,CASSSQGVGEPQHF,TGTGCCAGCAGTTCTCAGGGTGTTGGGGAGCCCCAGCATTTT
NA,TRBV7-6,TRBJ2-3,NA,CASSLGWTVKDTQYF,TGTGCCAGCAGCTTAGGGTGGACAGTTAAAGATACGCAGTATTTT
TRBD1,TRBV7-6,TRBJ1-6,NA,CASSLGTGVNSPLHF,TGTGCCAGCAGCCTAGGGACAGGGGTGAATTCACCCCTCCACTTT
TRBD1,TRBV7-8,TRBJ2-3,NA,CASRHARTGGADTQYF,TGTGCCAGCAGACACGCACGGACAGGGGGTGCAGATACGCAGTATTTT
NA,TRBV3-1/TRBV3-2,TRBJ1-5,few,CASSQGGDTSQHF,TGTGCCAGCAGCCAAGGGGGAGATACATCCCAGCATTTT
NA,TRBV19,TRBJ1-2,once,CASSTPDTYHGYTF,TGTGCCAGTAGTACCCCGGACACCTACCATGGCTACACCTTC
TRBD1,TRBV6-5,TRBJ1-4,NA,CASRQGAGNEKLFF,TGTGCCAGCAGGCAGGGGGCCGGGAATGAAAAACTGTTTTTT
NA,TRBV9,TRBJ1-2,NA,CASSATGSPPPYGYTF,TGTGCCAGCAGCGCTACAGGGTCCCCCCCTCCCTATGGCTACACCTTC
TRBD2,TRBV6-2/TRBV6-3,TRBJ2-7,NA,CASSYSPVAGGPDEQYF,TGTGCCAGCAGTTACTCTCCAGTCGCGGGGGGGCCCGACGAGCAGTACTTC
NA,TRBV25-1,TRBJ1-1,NA,CASIAQNTEAFF,TGTGCCAGCATAGCACAGAACACTGAAGCTTTCTTT
NA,TRBV7-2,TRBJ2-7,NA,CASSLTGSREQYF,TGTGCCAGCAGCTTAACCGGGTCGCGCGAGCAGTACTTC
TRBD2,TRBV12-3/TRBV12-4,TRBJ2-7,NA,CASSFGGGYEQYF,TGTGCCAGCAGTTTCGGCGGGGGCTACGAGCAGTACTTC
TRBD1,TRBV19,TRBJ2-5,NA,CASRMGQAGDETQYF,TGTGCCAGTAGAATGGGACAGGCCGGCGACGAGACCCAGTACTTC
NA,TRBV25-1,TRBJ1-5,NA,CASSVNSNQPQHF,TGTGCCAGCAGTGTAAATAGCAATCAGCCCCAGCATTTT
NA,TRBV4-3,TRBJ1-4,NA,CASNRQMNEKLFF,TGCGCCAGCAATAGACAGATGAATGAAAAACTGTTTTTT
TRBD1,TRBV19,TRBJ1-3,NA,CASLDRGPGNTIYF,TGTGCCAGCCTGGACAGGGGGCCAGGAAACACCATATATTTT
TRBD1,TRBV9,TRBJ2-5,NA,CASSVNQGEWETQYF,TGTGCCAGCAGCGTAAACCAGGGGGAATGGGAGACCCAGTACTTC
NA,TRBV15,TRBJ1-3,NA,CATSRDLAGNTIYF,TGTGCCACCAGCAGAGATCTGGCGGGGAACACCATATATTTT
TRBD1,TRBV4-3,TRBJ1-4,few,CASSQVGVGTGEKLFF,TGCGCCAGCAGCCAAGTGGGGGTGGGGACAGGAGAAAAACTGTTTTTT
NA,TRBV4-3,TRBJ1-1,NA,CASSQDNPVNTEAFF,TGCGCCAGCAGCCAAGATAATCCGGTGAACACTGAAGCTTTCTTT
NA,TRBV19,TRBJ1-5,once,CASKKEDSNQPQHF,TGTGCCAGTAAAAAAGAGGATAGCAATCAGCCCCAGCATTTT
TRBD2,TRBV3-1/TRBV3-2,TRBJ2-3,few,CASSHRGLAASPDTQYF,TGTGCCAGCAGCCATCGCGGACTAGCGGCCTCCCCGGATACGCAGTATTTT
TRBD2,TRBV7-9,TRBJ2-5,NA,CASSFASGAETQYF,TGTGCCAGCAGCTTCGCTAGCGGCGCAGAGACCCAGTACTTC
NA,TRBV6-6,TRBJ1-2,once,CATTGSVLNYGYTF,TGTGCCACCACAGGGTCGGTTCTAAACTATGGCTACACCTTC
NA,TRBV4-1,TRBJ1-4,NA,CASSQGTEKLFF,TGCGCCAGCAGCCAAGGTACAGAAAAACTGTTTTTT
NA,TRBV19,TRBJ1-5,NA,CASSTTGYSNQPQHF,TGTGCCAGTAGCACCACAGGTTATAGCAATCAGCCCCAGCATTTT
NA,TRBV28,TRBJ1-4,few,CASSPRGSPNEKLFF,TGTGCCAGCAGCCCGAGAGGGTCACCTAATGAAAAACTGTTTTTT
TRBD1,TRBV2,TRBJ1-1,NA,CASRGGTPNTEAFF,TGTGCCAGCAGAGGGGGCACCCCAAACACTGAAGCTTTCTTT
NA,TRBV3-1/TRBV3-2,TRBJ2-5,NA,CASSYSGAPQETQYF,TGTGCCAGCAGTTACTCAGGGGCGCCCCAAGAGACCCAGTACTTC
TRBD1,TRBV29-1,TRBJ1-2,NA,CSGSRDRIDGYTF,TGCAGCGGAAGCCGGGACAGAATCGATGGCTACACCTTC
TRBD2,TRBV4-2,TRBJ2-3,once,CASSREVAGATWGDTQYF,TGTGCCAGCAGTCGCGAGGTAGCGGGGGCAACTTGGGGGGATACGCAGTATTTT
NA,TRBV4-1,TRBJ1-6,NA,CASSLSGTTINSPLHF,TGCGCCAGCAGCCTTTCCGGGACAACCATCAATTCACCCCTCCACTTT
TRBD1,TRBV7-9,TRBJ1-3,NA,CASSLAGTDGNTIYF,TGTGCCAGCAGCTTAGCCGGGACAGATGGAAACACCATATATTTT
NA,TRBV19,TRBJ1-4,NA,CASSIDSGFNEKLFF,TGTGCCAGTAGTATAGATAGCGGTTTTAATGAAAAACTGTTTTTT
TRBD2,TRBV4-3,TRBJ2-1,NA,CASSQDGASGGSNEQFF,TGCGCCAGCAGCCAAGATGGGGCTAGCGGGGGGTCCAATGAGCAGTTCTTC
NA,TRBV18,TRBJ1-5,NA,CASSPFGQNSNQPQHF,TGTGCCAGCTCACCCTTCGGACAGAATTCGAATCAGCCCCAGCATTTT
NA,TRBV6-5,TRBJ1-6,NA,CARGEGTSPLHF,TGTGCCAGAGGGGAGGGAACCTCACCCCTCCACTTT